A single T cell receptor (beta chain) is shown here with its context. One to two pinch biopsies were taken from the rectum during colonoscopy. These data come from a study of pediatric ulcerative colitis. Method: immunoSEQ multiplex PCR; TCRdb's copy keeps in-frame clones and lacks some. The sample includes about 37,000 clones, 75% seen only once; the top ten take 7.5% to 9%. Trimming at V came to 0 bases and at J to 2 bases, leaving 3 bases not matched to a gene. Germline CDR1 and CDR2: GTSNPN and SVGIG (reference sequence). CDR3 length: 15 amino acids. This clonotype originated in a boy between 10 and 17 years old with severe ulcerative colitis. Sequencing was carried out using gut tissue. The chain uses TRBV30 and TRBJ2-1, with 8 nucleotides matching TRBD1. CDR3 nucleotide sequence: TGTGCCTGGAGTGTAGGCAGGGGGCCCTACAATGAGCAGTTCTTC. It specifies CAWSVGRGPYNEQFF.